This is a list of T cell receptor beta chains from one sample in a study of cytomegalovirus exposure and HLA in healthy donors. Repertoires were generated with immunoSEQ multiplex PCR, while TCRdb's copy carries only in-frame clones and drops some. The table lists some 93,000 clones, under 90% of them singletons. The sequenced material came from PBMCs. These receptors were obtained from a man aged 50 or older in good health and CMV-seronegative. The CDR3 runs from the conserved cysteine through the conserved F or W. A D gene is named only where the DNA matches it firmly. The size field is filled for only some rows; it gives once, few, many or a size class.

TRBD1 | TRBJ2-7 | NA | 15 | TRBV5-1 | TGCGCCAGCAGCCTCGGGACAGTCTCCGGCTACGAGCAGTACTTC | CASSLGTVSGYEQYF
NA | TRBJ1-3 | few | 17 | TRBV5-1 | TGCGCCAGCAGCTTGGTTCCCCAGGATTCCCCTGGAAACACCATATATTTT | CASSLVPQDSPGNTIYF
TRBD2 | TRBJ2-5 | NA | 19 | TRBV4-1 | TGCGCCAGCAGCCAAGTTAGGACTAGCGGGAGGTCGTACCAAGAGACCCAGTACTTC | CASSQVRTSGRSYQETQYF
TRBD1 | TRBJ1-2 | NA | 11 | TRBV2 | TGTGCCGCGGACAGGGGCTATGGCTACACCTTC | CAADRGYGYTF
NA | TRBJ2-1 | NA | 12 | TRBV7-3 | TGTGCCAGCAGCCCGCGACAGGCTGAGCAGTTCTTC | CASSPRQAEQFF
TRBD1 | TRBJ1-2 | NA | 15 | TRBV2 | TGTGCCAGCAGTGGGAGGACAGGGACTGACTATGGCTACACCTTC | CASSGRTGTDYGYTF
TRBD1 | TRBJ2-2 | once | 20 | TRBV7-6 | TGTGCCAGCAGCTTAGCGCGAGGATCACCGGACAGGGGATACACCGGGGAGCTGTTTTTT | CASSLARGSPDRGYTGELFF
NA | TRBJ2-1 | NA | 15 | TRBV19 | TGTGCCAGTAGGCTAAGACAGGAGGCCTACAATGAGCAGTTCTTC | CASRLRQEAYNEQFF
TRBD1 | TRBJ2-1 | NA | 17 | TRBV9 | TGTGCCAGCAGCGTAGAAGCGGCAGGGGGCATCTACAATGAGCAGTTCTTC | CASSVEAAGGIYNEQFF
NA | TRBJ1-2 | once | 13 | TRBV28 | TGTGCCAGCAGTTTATCTCGCAGAAACGGCTACACCTTC | CASSLSRRNGYTF
TRBD1 | TRBJ2-7 | NA | 16 | TRBV5-1 | TGCGCCAGCAGCTTGGCCGGGGGGACAGGGGTCTACGAGCAGTACTTC | CASSLAGGTGVYEQYF
TRBD1 | TRBJ2-7 | NA | 16 | TRBV23-1 | TGCGCCAGCAGTCAATCGTCGGCCGGGACAGGGGGCGAGCAGTACTTC | CASSQSSAGTGGEQYF
NA | TRBJ2-2 | NA | 16 | TRBV11-3 | TGTGCCAGCAGCTTTGACCGGGGTCTACTGACCGGGGAGCTGTTTTTT | CASSFDRGLLTGELFF
TRBD1 | TRBJ2-7 | NA | 13 | TRBV5-4 | TGTGCCAGCAGTCGAGGGGGCGAGGACGAGCAGTACTTC | CASSRGGEDEQYF
NA | TRBJ2-1 | NA | 14 | TRBV25-1 | TGTGCCAGCAGTGAGAATCGACTCTCCGATGAGCAGTTCTTC | CASSENRLSDEQFF
TRBD2 | TRBJ2-7 | NA | 14 | TRBV27 | TGTGCCAGCCGGACTAGCGGGGGGTCTAACGAGCAGTACTTC | CASRTSGGSNEQYF
NA | TRBJ2-7 | once | 14 | TRBV2 | TGTGCCAGCAGTGGGGCGCGGGTTTCCTACGAGCAGTACTTC | CASSGARVSYEQYF
TRBD1 | TRBJ1-2 | NA | 15 | TRBV7-6 | TGTGCCAGCAGCGCGCACATACCGGACAGGGATGGCTACACCTTC | CASSAHIPDRDGYTF
TRBD1 | TRBJ1-3 | NA | 14 | TRBV19 | TGTGCCAGGAGACAGGGTCGATGTGGAAACACCATATATTTT | CARRQGRCGNTIYF
NA | TRBJ2-2 | NA | 15 | TRBV9 | TGTGCCAGCAGCGGGGCTGATTCGGCAGCCGGGGAGCTGTTTTTT | CASSGADSAAGELFF
NA | TRBJ1-1 | NA | 14 | TRBV5-1 | TGCGCCAGCAGCTCTACAGGTACCTACACTGAAGCTTTCTTT | CASSSTGTYTEAFF
NA | TRBJ2-2 | NA | 16 | TRBV29-1 | TGCAGCGTTGAAGGTTGGGAGGCAGGGGGCACCGGGGAGCTGTTTTTT | CSVEGWEAGGTGELFF
TRBD2 | TRBJ2-5 | NA | 16 | TRBV7-7 | TGTGCTAGCAGCGGACGACTAGCGGGAGAGGGAGAGACCCAGTACTTC | CASSGRLAGEGETQYF
NA | TRBJ1-5 | NA | 13 | TRBV10-3 | TGTGCCATCAGGGGGGGGCTAAATCAGCCCCAGCATTTT | CAIRGGLNQPQHF
TRBD2 | TRBJ2-1 | once | 16 | TRBV15 | TGTGCCACCAGCTTCGGAACGGGACTAGCGGGCAATGAGCAGTTCTTC | CATSFGTGLAGNEQFF
TRBD2 | TRBJ2-7 | once | 13 | TRBV2 | TGTGCCAGCAGTGCTAGCGGGATATACGAGCAGTACTTC | CASSASGIYEQYF
TRBD1 | TRBJ1-1 | NA | 15 | TRBV11-3 | TGTGCCAGCAGCGCCACAGGGGCGGGGAACACTGAAGCTTTCTTT | CASSATGAGNTEAFF
TRBD1 | TRBJ1-2 | NA | 15 | TRBV6-6 | TGTGCCAGCAGTCCGCCCGGGACAGGGTTGAATGGCTACCCCTTC | CASSPPGTGLNGYPF
NA | TRBJ2-3 | NA | 15 | TRBV6-6 | TGTGCCAGCAGTTACAAGGAGACAGGTCGAGATACGCAGTATTTT | CASSYKETGRDTQYF
TRBD1 | TRBJ2-2 | NA | 21 | TRBV10-3 | TGTGCCATCAGTGAGCACCCCTCCGGGACAGGGGGCTTCCCGAACACCGGGGAGCTGTTTTTT | CAISEHPSGTGGFPNTGELFF
NA | TRBJ2-2 | once | 17 | TRBV15 | TGTGCCACCGACAGAGGTGGGGGCGTTAGTTACACCGGGGAGCTGTTTTTT | CATDRGGGVSYTGELFF
TRBD1 | TRBJ1-4 | once | 15 | TRBV11-2 | TGTGCCAGCAGCTTGACGGGACAGGGCCGTGAAAAACTGTTTTTT | CASSLTGQGREKLFF
NA | TRBJ1-1 | NA | 12 | TRBV7-9 | TGTGCCAGCAGCCACATGAACACTGAAGCTTTCTTT | CASSHMNTEAFF
NA | TRBJ2-3 | once | 14 | TRBV6-5 | TGTGCCAGCAGACGGACTTCTGGGGCAGATACGCAGTATTTT | CASRRTSGADTQYF
TRBD1 | TRBJ1-2 | NA | 16 | TRBV19 | TGTGCCAGTAGTATAGCCCCGGGACAGGGATCCTATGGCTACACCTTC | CASSIAPGQGSYGYTF
NA | TRBJ2-3 | NA | 13 | TRBV29-1 | TGCAGCGTTGAGGGGGGACGGACAGATACGCAGTATTTT | CSVEGGRTDTQYF
TRBD1 | TRBJ1-5 | NA | 15 | TRBV28 | TGTGCCAGCAGCCAGGGGGGTTATAGCAATCAGCCCCAGCATTTT | CASSQGGYSNQPQHF
NA | TRBJ1-5 | NA | 16 | TRBV27 | TGTGCCAGCAGTTTAAGCGGGGGAAGGTTCAATCAGCCCCAGCATTTT | CASSLSGGRFNQPQHF
TRBD1 | TRBJ2-1 | NA | 15 | TRBV7-2 | TGTGCCAGCAGCTTAGGACAGGGCTCGGGCAATGAGCAGTTCTTC | CASSLGQGSGNEQFF
TRBD1 | TRBJ2-7 | NA | 14 | TRBV7-2 | TGTGCCAGCAGCCCACCACGACAGGGGTCCGAGCAGTACTTC | CASSPPRQGSEQYF
NA | TRBJ1-4 | NA | 16 | TRBV28 | TGTGCCACCCTAGGACAGACTCGAAGTGGGAATGAAAAACTGTTTTTT | CATLGQTRSGNEKLFF
TRBD2 | TRBJ2-1 | NA | 15 | TRBV10-3 | TGTGCCATCGGCGGGACTAGCGGCTCCTACAATGAGCAGTTCTTC | CAIGGTSGSYNEQFF
TRBD1 | TRBJ2-5 | NA | 13 | TRBV18 | TGTGCCAGCTCACAGCGACAGGGAGAGACCCAGTACTTC | CASSQRQGETQYF